A single sample gave rise to the 10 T cell receptor delta chains below, sequenced in a study of Vδ1+ human thymocytes. Study conclusions and caveats: In the thymus, TRG and TRD repertoires looked highly polyclonal with Gaussian CDR3 lengths.

These receptors lack a known antigen. The template was reverse-transcribed extracted RNA. Pooled V-gene forward primers with one constant-region reverse primer generated the CDR3 amplicons by multiplex PCR. TCRdb re-analyzed the multiplex PCR reads via CATT. The profile shows about 54,000 delta-chain clones, 15% of them singletons. Sequences were obtained from Vdelta1+ gamma-delta thymocytes from the thymus. Subset noted: FACS-sorted CD3+ TCRalphabeta- TCRVdelta1+ TCRVdelta2- thymocytes. All receptors come from a boy younger than two who had congenital heart surgery.

This chain uses TRDV1 with TRDJ1; 10 bases line up with TRDD3. This CDR3 region has 19 residues. The V and J ends lost 4 bases and 3 bases, in that order; junction bases with no gene match: 17. The V gene's germline CDR1 is TSWWSYY and CDR2 QGS. CDR3 loop: CALGGSRGIRAAGADKLIF. CDR3 nucleotides: TGTGCTCTTGGGGGCTCACGGGGGATACGCGCCGCGGGAGCCGATAAACTCATCTTT.

V and J are TRDV1 and TRDJ1; 11 bases align to TRDD3. V lost 2 bases, J lost 2 bases, and 13 bases stayed unmatched. This CDR3 has 19 amino acids. The germline V gene has CDR1 TSWWSYY and CDR2 QGS. Here the CDR3 reads CALGEAFSGGYLYTDKLIF. The CDR3 DNA follows: TGTGCTCTTGGGGAAGCTTTCTCTGGGGGATACCTATATACCGATAAACTCATCTTT.

A few counts support this clone. The rearrangement links TRDV1 to TRDJ1, with TRDD2 matching 9 bases. Trimming cost V 2 bases and J 1 base; bases outside gene matches: 8. The CDR3 runs 17 residues. Germline CDR1 is TSWWSYY and CDR2 is QGS. The CDR3 nucleotides read TGTGCTCTTGGGGAAGAGGCCTTCCTACGTCTCACCGATAAACTCATCTTT. It codes for CALGEEAFLRLTDKLIF.

This clone occurred a few times. V gene TRDV1 combines with J gene TRDJ1, with 9 bases identical to TRDD2. The CDR3 has 25 residues. Trimming at V came to 1 base and at J to 0 bases, leaving 30 bases not matched to a gene. Germline CDR1 is TSWWSYY and CDR2 is QGS. This chain's CDR3 is CALGEPWMIPGLPTRGVTYTDKLIF. CDR3 DNA: TGTGCTCTTGGGGAACCCTGGATGATCCCCGGCCTTCCTACGCGGGGGGTTACATACACCGATAAACTCATCTTT.

This rearrangement joins TRDV1 to TRDJ1, with 7 positions matching TRDD3. From germline, CDR1 is TSWWSYY and CDR2 QGS. The trim removed 1 base at V and 0 bases at J, leaving 17 bases unmatched. This CDR3 spans 20 amino acids. The CDR3 nucleotides read TGTGCTCTTGGGGAACACGTCCCTAAATGGGATACAGCATACACCGATAAACTCATCTTT. Protein product: CALGEHVPKWDTAYTDKLIF.

This rearrangement joins TRDV1 to TRDJ1; 11 bases fit TRDD3. Per germline, CDR1 TSWWSYY and CDR2 QGS. The CDR3 extends over 19 amino acids. The trim removed 4 bases at V and 0 bases at J, leaving 13 bases unmatched. CDR3 in amino acids: CALGGSSVWGILDTDKLIF. The CDR3 DNA reads TGTGCTCTTGGGGGCTCTTCCGTCTGGGGGATACTAGACACCGATAAACTCATCTTT.

The V and J genes are TRDV2 and TRDJ1, with 10 positions matching TRDD3. Losses at the gene ends were 5 bases for V and 0 bases for J; bases not matched to a gene: 17. CDR1 is GEAIGNYY and CDR2 is EKD in the germline V gene. The CDR3 loop spans 19 amino acids. CDR3 region: CACGGIGSRTGGYTDKLIF. The CDR3 DNA sequence: TGTGCCTGTGGTGGCATAGGTTCTCGCACTGGGGGATACACCGATAAACTCATCTTT.

The rearrangement uses TRDV1 and TRDJ1; 7 bases fit TRDD3. Germline CDR1 and CDR2: TSWWSYY and QGS. J was trimmed by 3 bases and V by 2 bases; bases with no gene match: 9. The CDR3 extends over 16 amino acids. The CDR3 region has the DNA TGTGCTCTTGGGGAAACTAGGCGGCTGGGGGCCGATAAACTCATCTTT. Its protein is CALGETRRLGADKLIF.

This clone was counted a few times. The chain combines TRDV1 with TRDJ1, with D tentatively TRDD2 (6 bases). V lost 0 bases, J lost 0 bases, and 23 bases lay in between. CDR3 length: 20 residues. Germline CDR1 is TSWWSYY and CDR2 is QGS. DNA of the CDR3: TGTGCTCTTGGGGAACTCCCTCCTACAGGTGATAAGCGGTACACCGATAAACTCATCTTT. Translating it yields CALGELPPTGDKRYTDKLIF.

Details on this clone: Its ends do not fully match the called genes, so a read error is possible. The sample contains more than one DNA sequence encoding this CDR3. This sequence joins TRDV1 and TRDJ1; D remains unclear. Germline V CDR1 and CDR2: TSWWSYY, QGS. The CDR3 is 18 amino acids. CDR3 residues: CALGTKPFPPWYTDKLIF. The DNA of the CDR3 is TGTGCTCTTGGGACCAAGCCGTTCCCTCCCTGGTACACTGATAAACTCATCTTT.